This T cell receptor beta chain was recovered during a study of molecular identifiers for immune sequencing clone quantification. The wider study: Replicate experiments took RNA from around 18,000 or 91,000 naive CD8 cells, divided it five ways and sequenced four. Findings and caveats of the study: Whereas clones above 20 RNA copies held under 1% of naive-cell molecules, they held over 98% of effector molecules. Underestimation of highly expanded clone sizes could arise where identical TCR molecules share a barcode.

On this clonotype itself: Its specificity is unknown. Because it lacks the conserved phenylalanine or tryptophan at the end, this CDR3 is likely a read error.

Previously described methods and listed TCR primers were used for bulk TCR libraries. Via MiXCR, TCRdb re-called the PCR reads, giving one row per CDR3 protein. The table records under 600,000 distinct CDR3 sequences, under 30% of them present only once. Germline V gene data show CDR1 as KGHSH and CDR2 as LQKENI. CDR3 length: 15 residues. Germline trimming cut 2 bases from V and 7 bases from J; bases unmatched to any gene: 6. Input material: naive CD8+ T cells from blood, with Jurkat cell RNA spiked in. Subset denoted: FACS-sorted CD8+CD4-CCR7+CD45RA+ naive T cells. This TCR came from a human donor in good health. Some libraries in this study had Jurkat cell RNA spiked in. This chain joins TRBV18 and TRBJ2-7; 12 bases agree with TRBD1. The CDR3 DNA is TGTGCCAGCTCACCAGGGACAGGGGGCGATTTTGAGCAGTACCTC. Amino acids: CASSPGTGGDFEQYL.